The 31 T cell receptor beta chains reported below all come from one sample, sequenced in a study of T cells in women clearing cervical HPV infection. The assay was immunoSEQ multiplex PCR, and TCRdb's table has in-frame clones only and misses some. Its clone listing holds over 15,000 clones. The sequenced sample was blood buffy coat. The receptors stem from a woman between 18 and 75 years old with a cervical HPV16 infection that either progressed to CIN3+ or cleared (not recorded which).

The CDR3 region is CASSRMTGGLGDTEAFF. The sequenced CDR3 bases are TGCGCCAGCAGCCGTATGACAGGGGGGCTCGGCGACACTGAA. The chain links TRBV5-1 to TRBJ1-1; 9 nucleotides match TRBD1. Coverage ceases 3 residues before the CDR3 finishes, and the germline J gene fills in the end. The length of the CDR3 is 17 residues. V lost 4 bases and J lost 3; bases outside the gene matches: 13. Germline CDR1 reads SGHRS; CDR2 reads YFSETQ.

Turning to this clone: Coverage ceases 3 residues before the CDR3 finishes, and the germline J gene fills in the end. The V gene is TRBV30, the J gene TRBJ1-1, with no clear D. CDR1 is GTSNPN and CDR2 is SVGIG in the germline V gene (reference sequence). Between the trimmed V and J ends, which lost 3 bases and 2 bases, there was a span of 13 bases. The CDR3 contains 14 residues. CDR3 bases read: TGTGCCTGGAGGGTTCCCCCAGGTAACACTGAA. The encoded protein is CAWRVPPGNTE. From start to end, the CDR3 is CAWRVPPGNTEAFF.

Remarks on this clone: The read ends 3 residues before the CDR3 terminus; that terminus is restored from the germline J gene. This chain uses TRBV4-1 with TRBJ1-3, with TRBD1 matching 8 bases. Trimming at V came to 5 bases and at J to 4 bases, leaving 7 bases not matched to a gene. CDR3 length equals 15 residues. Germline CDR1 is MGHRA and CDR2 is YSYEKL. The sequenced part of the CDR3 DNA is TGCGCCAGCAGCGACGGACAGGGTTCAGGAAACACC. Its protein product is CASSDGQGSGNT. The CDR3 reads in full as CASSDGQGSGNTIYF.

Concerning this clone: The read falls 3 residues short of the CDR3 end, and the missing part is taken from the germline J gene. This sequence joins TRBV2 and TRBJ2-5; 9 bases agree with TRBD1. V was clipped by 6 bases and J by 4 bases; unmatched bases: 3. This CDR3 is 13 amino acids long. Germline lookup yields CDR1 SNHLY and CDR2 FYNNEI. CDR3 bases read: TGTGCCAGCAGCGCACAGGGGGCAGAGACC. It is translated as CASSAQGAET. Given in full, the CDR3 is CASSAQGAETQYF.

In the case of this clone: The read terminates 3 residues ahead of where the CDR3 ends, so the germline J gene completes it. The chain combines TRBV4-1 with TRBJ2-3; 7 nucleotides agree with TRBD1. CDR3 length equals 16 residues. Germline V gene lookup returns CDR1 MGHRA and CDR2 YSYEKL. V gave up 3 bases and J gave up 4 bases; unmatched junction bases: 10. The part of the CDR3 DNA that was read is TGCGCCAGCAGCCAGGTGGGACAGATCTCTCCAGATACG. Translation gives CASSQVGQISPDT. The CDR3, in full, reads CASSQVGQISPDTQYF.

With respect to this clone: The read finishes 3 residues shy of the CDR3 end, and the germline J gene is used to complete it. This rearrangement joins TRBV11-2 to TRBJ2-3, with a weak D call TRBD2 (6 bases). The CDR3 covers 15 residues. Germline V gene sequence: CDR1 SGHAT, CDR2 FQNNGV. V lost 0 bases and J lost 7, with 14 bases in between. The CDR3 DNA, read in part, is TGTGCCAGCAGCTTAGAGCAGGGAGGTACATATACG. Its translation: CASSLEQGGTYT. The entire CDR3 protein is CASSLEQGGTYTQYF. The whole variable domain, remainder taken from reference TRBV11-2 and TRBJ2-3, is EAGVAQSPRYKIIEKRQSVAFWCNPISGHATLYWYQQILGQGPKLLIQFQNNGVVDDSQLPKDRFSAERLKGVDSTLKIQPAKLEDSAVYLCASSLEQGGTYTQYFGPGTRLTVL.

The CDR3 bases that were read are TGTGCCAGCAGTTACGGGACAGGGTACACCGGGGAG. Translation gives CASSYGTGYTGE. The whole CDR3 reads CASSYGTGYTGELFF. The V gene is TRBV7-9, the J gene TRBJ2-2, with TRBD1 identical over 9 bases. With the read ending 3 residues before the CDR3 end, the germline J gene is used to fill in that end. CDR1 is SEHNR and CDR2 is FQNEAQ in the germline V gene (reference sequence). The junction had 5 bases not matched to a gene; V was cut back by 6 bases and J by 3 bases. This CDR3 has 15 amino acids.

In regard to this clone: The read terminates 3 residues before the CDR3 end, so the remaining end is supplied by the germline J gene. This chain links TRBV5-1 with TRBJ1-6, with D possibly TRBD1 on 5 matching bases. The CDR3 runs to 14 residues. Germline V CDR1 and CDR2: SGHRS, YFSETQ. V was cut by 6 bases and J by 4 bases, with 11 bases left in between. This CDR3 reads CASTVRDYNSPLHF. Partial CDR3 DNA: TGCGCCAGCACCGTCAGGGATTATAATTCACCC.

For this clone: Read sequence stops 3 residues before the CDR3 end, and the germline J gene provides the missing end. The V gene is TRBV27, the J gene TRBJ2-7; 9 bases fit TRBD2. The germline CDR1 and CDR2 sequences are MNHEY and SMNVEV (reference sequence). CDR3 length equals 14 residues. J was trimmed by 2 bases and V by 7 bases; bases with no gene match: 6. CDR3 DNA (partial): TGTGCCAGCACCCGACTAGCGGTGCCCTACGAG. Translation gives CASTRLAVPYE. The entire CDR3 protein reads CASTRLAVPYEQYF.

To note about this clone: Read data end 3 residues before the CDR3 end; the end is taken from the germline J gene. The chain recombines TRBV4-2 with TRBJ1-1; D remains unclear. V was trimmed by 0 bases and J by 1 base, leaving 3 bases between them. Germline values: CDR1 LGHNA, CDR2 YNFKEQ. This CDR3 spans 13 amino acids. The CDR3 sequence is CASSQDKNTEAFF. The CDR3 bases that were read are TGTGCCAGCAGCCAAGATAAGAACACTGAA.

About this clone: The read terminates 3 residues ahead of where the CDR3 ends, so the germline J gene completes it. The chain joins TRBV20-1 to TRBJ2-1; 9 positions match TRBD2. The CDR3 has 15 residues. The V gene's germline CDR1 is DFQATT and CDR2 SNEGSKA (reference sequence). Trimming removed 5 bases from V and 2 bases from J; junction bases left unmatched: 7. The DNA read from the CDR3 is TGCAGTGCTCCAAGGGCTAGCGGGGCCTACAATGAG. Amino acid sequence: CSAPRASGAYNE. The entire CDR3 protein is CSAPRASGAYNEQFF.

With regard to this clone: The sequenced fragment ends 3 residues before the CDR3 boundary, so the rest is inferred from the germline J gene. The V call is TRBV6-1, the J call TRBJ2-1, with 8 bases lining up with TRBD2. CDR1 is MNHNS, CDR2 SASEGT, per germline. J lost 5 bases, V lost 0 bases, and 6 bases had no gene match. CDR3 size: 16 residues. The CDR3 spells CASSEAAGGFNNEQFF. Partial CDR3 DNA: TGTGCCAGCAGTGAAGCGGCGGGGGGATTTAACAATGAG.

This clone registers medium-sized by frequency. From the germline J gene comes the end of the CDR3, since the read stops 3 residues before it. The gene calls are TRBV6-1 and TRBJ2-7; D unresolved. The CDR3 runs to 14 residues. The germline V gene has CDR1 MNHNS and CDR2 SASEGT. Trimming removed 1 base from V and 0 bases from J, with 7 bases in between. The CDR3 DNA, read in part, is TGTGCCAGCAGTGAAGTGGGCCTCTCCTACGAG. Translated, it gives CASSEVGLSYE. The whole CDR3 region reads CASSEVGLSYEQYF.

As for this clone: The sequence runs out 3 residues before the end of the CDR3; the remainder is reconstructed from the germline J gene. The chain employs TRBV10-2 and TRBJ1-1; TRBD1 is a possible D gene (5 bases). This CDR3 spans 11 amino acids. V was pared by 7 bases and J by 3 bases, with 6 bases between. Germline CDR1 WSHSY, CDR2 SAAADI. CDR3 in amino acids: CASKGYTEAFF. Partial CDR3 DNA: TGCGCCAGCAAGGGGTACACTGAA.

In regard to this clone: Coverage ceases 3 residues before the CDR3 finishes, and the germline J gene fills in the end. V is TRBV19 and J is TRBJ1-6; D perhaps matches TRBD1 (5 bases). CDR3 size: 15 residues. The V gene's germline CDR1 is LNHDA and CDR2 SQIVND (reference sequence). V was shortened by 5 bases and J by 0 bases, with 8 bases between the two germline ends. CDR3 amino acids: CASSPQVSYNSPLHF. The covered CDR3 bases are TGTGCCAGTAGTCCACAGGTCTCCTATAATTCACCC. Combining the CDR3 with reference TRBV19 and TRBJ1-6 gives the whole variable domain DGGITQSPKYLFRKEGQNVTLSCEQNLNHDAMYWYRQDPGQGLRLIYYSQIVNDFQKGDIAEGYSVSREKKESFPLTVTSAQKNPTAFYLCASSPQVSYNSPLHFGNGTRLTVT.

Points on this clone: The CDR3 end lies 3 residues beyond the end of the read and is filled in from the germline J gene. The chain uses TRBV19 and TRBJ1-4, with D possibly matching TRBD1 (5 bases). V lost 9 bases and J lost 1, with 12 bases in between. The CDR3 is 14 amino acids. Germline CDR1 is LNHDA and CDR2 is SQIVND (reference sequence). Partial CDR3 DNA: TGTGCCAGCAACCCGGGACTAACTAATGAAAAA. Translated: CASNPGLTNEK. The CDR3 in full is CASNPGLTNEKLFF. The whole variable domain, filled in from reference TRBV19 and TRBJ1-4, reads DGGITQSPKYLFRKEGQNVTLSCEQNLNHDAMYWYRQDPGQGLRLIYYSQIVNDFQKGDIAEGYSVSREKKESFPLTVTSAQKNPTAFYLCASNPGLTNEKLFFGSGTQLSVL.

A remark on this clone: The read comes to an end 3 residues before the CDR3 does, leaving the germline J gene to fill in the end. The chain uses TRBV29-1 and TRBJ1-2; 8 bases are shared with TRBD1. Germline V gives CDR1 SQVTM, CDR2 ANQGSEA. The CDR3 spans 12 residues. The sequenced CDR3 bases are TGCAGCGTTGACCCAGGGGGCGGGGGC. Its translation: CSVDPGGGG. The complete CDR3 sequence is CSVDPGGGGYTF.

Concerning this clone: The DNA ends 3 residues before the CDR3 does, and the rest of the CDR3 is filled in from the germline J gene. The chain joins TRBV15 to TRBJ2-7; D not resolved. Trimming cost V 0 bases and J 0 bases, with 9 bases left between them. CDR3 length equals 15 residues. Germline lookup yields CDR1 LNHNV and CDR2 YYDKDF (reference sequence). The sequenced CDR3 bases are TGTGCCACCAGCAGAGATCTGGCAGGCTCCTACGAG. It yields the protein CATSRDLAGSYE. From start to end, the CDR3 is CATSRDLAGSYEQYF. The variable domain in full, completed from reference TRBV15 and TRBJ2-7, reads DAMVIQNPRYQVTQFGKPVTLSCSQTLNHNVMYWYQQKSSQAPKLLFHYYDKDFNNEADTPDNFQSRRPNTSFCFLDIRSPGLGDTAMYLCATSRDLAGSYEQYFGPGTRLTVT.

As for this clone: The sequenced fragment ends 3 residues before the CDR3 boundary, so the rest is inferred from the germline J gene. This chain connects TRBV12-3 or TRBV12-4 to TRBJ1-2; D may be TRBD1 (5 bases). Trimming removed 7 bases at V and 4 bases at J, with 16 bases between. The CDR3 runs 14 residues. The sequenced part of the CDR3 DNA is TGTGCCAGCAAGTGGGTAGGGGAGTTCTATGGC. Amino acids: CASKWVGEFYG. The CDR3, in full, reads CASKWVGEFYGYTF.

Note on this clone: Read sequence stops 3 residues before the CDR3 end, and the germline J gene provides the missing end. V and J are TRBV7-3 and TRBJ2-3, with TRBD2 matching 9 bases. This CDR3 is 15 amino acids long. The germline CDR1 and CDR2 sequences are SGHTA and FQGTGA. J lost 4 bases, V lost 2 bases, and 4 bases had no gene match. Partial CDR3 DNA: TGTGCCAGCAGCTTAGTGGGACTAGCAGCAGATACG. Protein: CASSLVGLAADT. From start to end, the CDR3 is CASSLVGLAADTQYF.

As for this clone: With the read ending 3 residues before the CDR3 end, the germline J gene is used to fill in that end. The V gene is TRBV5-1, the J gene TRBJ1-1; 7 bases agree with TRBD1. CDR3 length: 15 residues. Trimming at V came to 4 bases and at J to 1 base, leaving 7 bases not matched to a gene. Germline values: CDR1 SGHRS, CDR2 YFSETQ. The CDR3 here is CASSEPGTANTEAFF. CDR3 DNA (partial): TGCGCCAGCAGCGAACCCGGGACAGCGAACACTGAA. Drawing the rest from reference TRBV5-1 and TRBJ1-1, the complete variable domain is KAGVTQTPRYLIKTRGQQVTLSCSPISGHRSVSWYQQTPGQGLQFLFEYFSETQRNKGNFPGRFSGRQFSNSRSEMNVSTLELGDSALYLCASSEPGTANTEAFFGQGTRLTVV.

Comment on this clone: The CDR3 is cut off 3 residues early in the read; its end comes from the germline J gene. The chain carries TRBV10-1 and TRBJ2-7; 7 positions match TRBD1. This CDR3 contains 13 residues. The junction had 3 bases not matched to a gene; V was cut back by 5 bases and J by 2 bases. Germline CDR1 WNHNN, CDR2 SYGVQD (reference sequence). Incomplete CDR3 DNA: TGCGCCAGCAGTCCGACAGGGACCTACGAG. Its translation: CASSPTGTYE. The CDR3 reads in full as CASSPTGTYEQYF.

In regard to this clone: The read comes to an end 3 residues before the CDR3 does, leaving the germline J gene to fill in the end. V and J are TRBV29-1 and TRBJ2-7; D tentatively reads TRBD1 or TRBD2 (6 bases each). V gave up 5 bases and J gave up 2 bases, with 13 bases separating them. This CDR3 has 13 amino acids. Germline V gene sequence: CDR1 SQVTM, CDR2 ANQGSEA. The chain's CDR3 is CSVRGGGAYEQYF. CDR3 bases read: TGCAGCGTTCGCGGAGGGGGTGCCTACGAG.

As regards this clone: The read terminates 3 residues ahead of where the CDR3 ends, so the germline J gene completes it. The chain combines TRBV20-1 with TRBJ2-7; 11 bases fit TRBD2. The V gene end was trimmed by 6 bases and the J gene end by 5 bases; junction bases not matched to a gene: 12. The CDR3 sequence is 15 residues long. Looked up from germline, CDR1 is DFQATT and CDR2 is SNEGSKA (reference sequence). CDR3 region: CSARRLAGSLHEQYF. CDR3 DNA, as far as it was read: TGCAGTGCGAGGCGACTAGCGGGATCCCTCCACGAG.

Worth noting for this clone: Coverage ceases 3 residues before the CDR3 finishes, and the germline J gene fills in the end. V gene TRBV5-1 combines with J gene TRBJ2-3; D uncertain. Germline values: CDR1 SGHRS, CDR2 YFSETQ. Trimming shortened V by 4 bases and J by 1 base, and 7 bases separated the two germline ends. There are 13 residues in the CDR3. CDR3 in amino acids: CASSDQGTDTQYF. The DNA read from the CDR3 is TGCGCCAGCAGCGATCAGGGCACAGATACG.

Of note for this clone: The CDR3 end lies 3 residues beyond the end of the read and is filled in from the germline J gene. This chain uses TRBV5-1 with TRBJ2-1; 7 nucleotides agree with TRBD1. CDR1 and CDR2 from the germline V gene are SGHRS and YFSETQ. The CDR3 is made up of 15 amino acids. V shed 4 bases, J shed 6 bases, and the junction held 10 bases outside the gene matches. Incomplete CDR3 DNA: TGCGCCAGCAGCGAGCGACAGGGCTCTATCAATGAG. Residues: CASSERQGSINE. Given in full, the CDR3 is CASSERQGSINEQFF.

Comments on this clone: The sequenced fragment ends 3 residues before the CDR3 boundary, so the rest is inferred from the germline J gene. The chain links TRBV19 to TRBJ1-3; 10 positions agree with TRBD1. V shed 4 bases and J 6 bases; nucleotides not matched to a gene: 3. CDR3 length equals 14 residues. Germline CDR1 and CDR2: LNHDA and SQIVND (reference sequence). CDR3 sequence reads: CASSRGQGLNTIYF. The part of the CDR3 DNA that was read is TGTGCCAGTAGTAGGGGACAGGGGCTAAACACC.

Of note for this clone: Read coverage stops 3 residues before the CDR3 terminus; the germline J gene supplies the remainder. This chain links TRBV2 with TRBJ1-1, with D hard to call. This CDR3 comprises 11 residues. The germline CDR1 and CDR2 sequences are SNHLY and FYNNEI. V was clipped by 3 bases and J by 6 bases, with 5 bases between them. The sequenced part of the CDR3 DNA is TGTGCCAGCAGTGACAGATCTGAA. Protein sequence: CASSDRSE. The whole CDR3 sequence is CASSDRSEAFF.

Concerning this clone itself: The DNA ends 3 residues before the CDR3 does, and the rest of the CDR3 is filled in from the germline J gene. V gene TRBV7-7 combines with J gene TRBJ2-5; tentative D call: TRBD2 (6 bases). The CDR3 consists of 14 residues. Germline values: CDR1 SSHAT, CDR2 FNYEAQ (reference sequence). The ends were cut back, 3 bases at V and 2 bases at J, with 10 bases in the middle. This chain's CDR3 is CASSFSAGQETQYF. The covered CDR3 bases are TGTGCCAGCAGCTTTTCGGCGGGACAAGAGACC.

As regards this clone: The sequence runs out 3 residues before the end of the CDR3; the remainder is reconstructed from the germline J gene. The gene calls are TRBV2 and TRBJ1-4; no reliable D call. Trimming stripped 8 bases from V and 8 bases from J, with 9 bases between. There are 11 residues in the CDR3. The germline V gene encodes CDR1 SNHLY and CDR2 FYNNEI. The CDR3 bases that were read are TGTGCCAGCGCAGTCACCGAAAAA. Translation gives CASAVTEK. The whole CDR3 is CASAVTEKLFF.

Comment on this clone: The read ends 3 residues early relative to the CDR3; the germline J gene fills the gap. This chain joins TRBV5-4 and TRBJ1-2; tentatively, D is TRBD1 (5 bases). V lost 1 base and J 4 bases, leaving 14 bases between the germline ends. Germline-derived CDR1 and CDR2 are SGHNT and YYREEE (reference sequence). This CDR3 comprises 15 residues. CDR3 residues: CASSLRGWRGYGYTF. The sequenced CDR3 bases are TGTGCCAGCAGCTTGCGGGGCTGGCGGGGCTATGGC.